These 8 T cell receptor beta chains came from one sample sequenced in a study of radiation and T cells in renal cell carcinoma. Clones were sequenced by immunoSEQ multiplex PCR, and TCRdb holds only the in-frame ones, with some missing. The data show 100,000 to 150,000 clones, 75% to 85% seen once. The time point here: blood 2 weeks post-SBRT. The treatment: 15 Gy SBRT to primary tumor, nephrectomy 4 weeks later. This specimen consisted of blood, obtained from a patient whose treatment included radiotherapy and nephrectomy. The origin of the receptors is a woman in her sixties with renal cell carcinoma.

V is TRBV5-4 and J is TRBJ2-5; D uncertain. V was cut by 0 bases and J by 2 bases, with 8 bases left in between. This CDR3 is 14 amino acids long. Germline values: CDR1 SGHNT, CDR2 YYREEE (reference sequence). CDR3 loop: CASSLEVPQETQYF. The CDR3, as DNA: TGTGCCAGCAGCTTGGAGGTACCTCAAGAGACCCAGTACTTC.

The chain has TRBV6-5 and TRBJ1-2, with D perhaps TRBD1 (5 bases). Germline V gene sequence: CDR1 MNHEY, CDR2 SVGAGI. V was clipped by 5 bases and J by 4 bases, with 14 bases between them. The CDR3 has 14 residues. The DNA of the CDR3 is TGTGCCAGCAGTCTCCCGGGACGTCGCTATGGCTACACCTTC. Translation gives CASSLPGRRYGYTF.

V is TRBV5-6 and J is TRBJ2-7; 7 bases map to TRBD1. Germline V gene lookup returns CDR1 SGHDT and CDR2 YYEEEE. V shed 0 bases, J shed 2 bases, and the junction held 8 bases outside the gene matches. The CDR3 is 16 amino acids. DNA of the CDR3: TGTGCCAGCAGCTTGGCCGAGACAGGGCGGACCTACGAGCAGTACTTC. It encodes CASSLAETGRTYEQYF. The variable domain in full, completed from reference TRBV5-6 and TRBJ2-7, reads DAGVTQSPTHLIKTRGQQVTLRCSPKSGHDTVSWYQQALGQGPQFIFQYYEEEERQRGNFPDRFSGHQFPNYSSELNVNALLLGDSALYLCASSLAETGRTYEQYFGPGTRLTVT.

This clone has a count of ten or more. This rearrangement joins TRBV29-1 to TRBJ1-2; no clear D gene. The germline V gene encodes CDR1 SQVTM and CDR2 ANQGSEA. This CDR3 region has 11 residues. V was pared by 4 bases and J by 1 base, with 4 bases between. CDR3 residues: CSVAGNYGYTF. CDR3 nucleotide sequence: TGCAGCGTTGCGGGTAACTATGGCTACACCTTC.

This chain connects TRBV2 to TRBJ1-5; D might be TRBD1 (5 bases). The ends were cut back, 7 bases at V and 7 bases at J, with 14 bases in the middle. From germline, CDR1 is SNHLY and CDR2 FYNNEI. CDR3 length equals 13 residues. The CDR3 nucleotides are TGTGCCAGCAAAAACCCGGGGCCCCAGCCCCAGCATTTT. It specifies CASKNPGPQPQHF.

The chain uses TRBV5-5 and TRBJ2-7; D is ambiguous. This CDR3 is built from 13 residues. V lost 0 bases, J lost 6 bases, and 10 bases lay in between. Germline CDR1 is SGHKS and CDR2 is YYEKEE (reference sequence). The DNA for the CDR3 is TGTGCCAGCAGCTTGGCCACACTTGCCGAGCAGTACTTC. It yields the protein CASSLATLAEQYF.

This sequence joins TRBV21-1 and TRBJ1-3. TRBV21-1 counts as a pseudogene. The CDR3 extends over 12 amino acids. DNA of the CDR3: TGTGCCAGCAAGTGGGGTGGAAACACCATATATTTT. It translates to CASKWGGNTIYF.

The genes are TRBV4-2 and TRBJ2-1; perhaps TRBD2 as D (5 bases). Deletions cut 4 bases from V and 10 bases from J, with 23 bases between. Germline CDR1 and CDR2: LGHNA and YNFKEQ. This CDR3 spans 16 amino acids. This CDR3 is CASSPVLGGGRGEQFF. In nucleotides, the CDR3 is TGTGCCAGCAGCCCCGTCTTGGGTGGCGGGCGAGGCGAGCAGTTCTTC.